The next 26 T cell receptor beta chains were all read from a single sample in a study of blood T cell repertoires in COVID-19. The data were produced by immunoSEQ multiplex PCR, yet TCRdb's version contains in-frame clones alone and is incomplete. The sample consists of about 140,000 clones, around 89% of them appearing once. The sample was peripheral blood. The receptor source for this set is a man in his fifties or sixties with active or convalescent COVID-19.

The J gene is TRBJ2-5, the V gene TRBV3-1 (or the pseudogene TRBV3-2), with D tentatively TRBD1 (5 bases). Germline loops: CDR1 LGHDT, CDR2 YNNKEL (reference sequence). The CDR3 sequence is 15 residues long. V lost 0 bases, J lost 5 bases, and 13 bases lay in between. The CDR3: CASSQDLGVRETQYF. The CDR3 DNA follows: TGTGCCAGCAGCCAAGATTTAGGGGTGCGGGAGACCCAGTACTTC.

This clone showed up just once. The V and J genes are TRBV7-3 and TRBJ2-6, with TRBD1 matching 10 bases. V lost 5 bases, J lost 0 bases, and 10 bases stayed unmatched. CDR3 size: 19 residues. In germline, CDR1 is SGHTA, CDR2 FQGTGA. This chain's CDR3 is CASSPGTGASNSGANVLTF. The CDR3 DNA is TGTGCCAGCAGCCCAGGGACAGGGGCCAGTAACTCTGGGGCCAACGTCCTGACTTTC.

The gene calls are TRBV5-4 and TRBJ2-2; TRBD1 aligns across 9 bases. V shed 2 bases and J 2 bases; nucleotides not matched to a gene: 4. Germline CDR1 reads SGHNT; CDR2 reads YYREEE (reference sequence). This CDR3 is built from 16 residues. The CDR3, as DNA: TGTGCCAGCAGCTTCTGGACAGGGGTCAACACCGGGGAGCTGTTTTTT. This sequence encodes CASSFWTGVNTGELFF. Full variable domain (rest looked up from reference TRBV5-4 and TRBJ2-2): ETGVTQSPTHLIKTRGQQVTLRCSSQSGHNTVSWYQQALGQGPQFIFQYYREEENGRGNFPPRFSGLQFPNYSSELNVNALELDDSALYLCASSFWTGVNTGELFFGEGSRLTVL.

The chain joins TRBV2 to TRBJ1-3; D is perhaps TRBD1 (5 bases). CDR1 is SNHLY, CDR2 FYNNEI, per germline. Trimming removed 4 bases from V and 0 bases from J, with 10 bases in between. The CDR3 is 15 residues long. CDR3 protein: CASSGGGGSGNTIYF. Here the CDR3 DNA reads TGTGCCAGCAGTGGCGGGGGAGGCTCTGGAAACACCATATATTTT.

The chain is built from TRBV19 and TRBJ1-2; TRBD1 agrees at 8 bases. The ends lost 5 bases at V and 4 bases at J; junction bases unmatched: 6. The V gene's germline CDR1 is LNHDA and CDR2 SQIVND (reference sequence). CDR3 length equals 14 residues. In DNA, the CDR3 is TGTGCCAGTAGTGTAAGACAGGGGTCCTATGGCTACACCTTC. Translation gives CASSVRQGSYGYTF. Full variable domain (missing parts from reference TRBV19 and TRBJ1-2): DGGITQSPKYLFRKEGQNVTLSCEQNLNHDAMYWYRQDPGQGLRLIYYSQIVNDFQKGDIAEGYSVSREKKESFPLTVTSAQKNPTAFYLCASSVRQGSYGYTFGSGTRLTVV.

This sequence joins TRBV7-2 and TRBJ2-5; 9 nucleotides align to TRBD2. V gave up 2 bases and J gave up 1 base; unmatched junction bases: 5. CDR1 and CDR2 from the germline V gene are SGHTA and FQGNSA. This CDR3 comprises 16 residues. The CDR3 nucleotides read TGTGCCAGCAGCTTAAGCCCTAGCGGGGTCCAAGAGACCCAGTACTTC. Translating gives CASSLSPSGVQETQYF.

This chain links TRBV6-5 with TRBJ1-2; TRBD1 matches at 11 bases. Trimming removed 7 bases from V and 8 bases from J; junction bases left unmatched: 9. This CDR3 is 14 amino acids long. Germline assignment: CDR1 MNHEY and CDR2 SVGAGI. The CDR3 sequence: CASTSGQGGLGYTF. DNA of the CDR3: TGTGCCAGCACCTCGGGACAGGGGGGGCTCGGCTACACCTTC.

The J gene is TRBJ2-7, the V gene TRBV5-4, with TRBD2 identical over 8 bases. This CDR3 comprises 15 residues. The junction had 9 bases not matched to a gene; V was cut back by 4 bases and J by 3 bases. CDR1 and CDR2 from the germline V gene are SGHNT and YYREEE (reference sequence). The CDR3 nucleotides are TGTGCCAGCAGCCCAGGTAGCGGGGAGAACTACGAGCAGTACTTC. Protein product: CASSPGSGENYEQYF.

J is TRBJ1-3 and V is TRBV7-2; D unclear. Trimming took 1 base from V and 0 from J, leaving 10 bases between them. The CDR3 sequence is 16 residues long. The germline gives CDR1 SGHTA, CDR2 FQGNSA. In DNA, the CDR3 is TGTGCCAGCAGCTTAGATCAGGTTCACTCTGGAAACACCATATATTTT. Translating gives CASSLDQVHSGNTIYF.

The gene calls are TRBV6-5 and TRBJ2-2, with 8 bases matching TRBD1. The germline V gene encodes CDR1 MNHEY and CDR2 SVGAGI. J was trimmed by 5 bases and V by 4 bases; bases with no gene match: 9. CDR3 length: 16 amino acids. The CDR3 reads CASSFSRGRGTGELFF. CDR3 DNA: TGTGCCAGCAGTTTCTCCAGGGGGCGCGGTACCGGGGAGCTGTTTTTT.

This chain links TRBV7-9 with TRBJ1-5; 11 bases align to TRBD1. Germline assignment: CDR1 SEHNR and CDR2 FQNEAQ (reference sequence). This CDR3 comprises 14 residues. V shed 5 bases, J shed 7 bases, and the junction held 4 bases outside the gene matches. The CDR3 here is CASSLGQGEQPQHF. The CDR3 region has the DNA TGTGCCAGCAGCCTGGGACAGGGGGAACAGCCCCAGCATTTT.

The V and J genes are TRBV5-1 and TRBJ2-3; the D gene is possibly TRBD2 (6 bases). The length of the CDR3 is 13 residues. Germline V gene lookup returns CDR1 SGHRS and CDR2 YFSETQ. V lost 2 bases to trimming and J lost 10 bases, with 14 bases between them. For the CDR3, the DNA is TGCGCCAGCAGCTTCGACGGGACTGTTTCGCAGTATTTT. Residues: CASSFDGTVSQYF.

This sequence joins TRBV5-8 and TRBJ1-1; D uncertain. The CDR3 totals 10 residues. Looked up from germline, CDR1 is SGHTS and CDR2 is YDEGEE. V was cut by 2 bases and J by 9 bases, with 5 bases left in between. The CDR3 protein is CASSLHKAFF. The DNA for the CDR3 is TGTGCCAGCAGCTTACATAAAGCTTTCTTT.

The chain couples TRBV5-8 to TRBJ1-2, with D tentatively TRBD1 (5 bases). The V and J ends lost 2 bases and 5 bases respectively, with 16 bases between them. CDR1 and CDR2 from the germline V gene are SGHTS and YDEGEE. The CDR3 has 15 residues. This CDR3 reads CASSFSIQGDYGYTF. The DNA for the CDR3 is TGTGCCAGCAGCTTCAGTATCCAGGGTGATTATGGCTACACCTTC.

This clone was seen only once. The chain links TRBV20-1 to TRBJ2-7; D is unresolved. CDR1 DFQATT and CDR2 SNEGSKA come from the germline V gene (reference sequence). CDR3 length equals 11 residues. Trimming cost V 5 bases and J 3 bases, with 8 bases left between them. The CDR3 reads CSADLIYEQYF. CDR3 DNA: TGCAGTGCTGACTTAATCTACGAGCAGTACTTC.

The V gene is TRBV7-9, the J gene TRBJ2-3; 9 bases are a match to TRBD2. Looked up from germline, CDR1 is SEHNR and CDR2 is FQNEAQ (reference sequence). Losses at the gene ends were 11 bases for V and 9 bases for J; bases not matched to a gene: 12. The CDR3 has 13 amino acids. In nucleotides, the CDR3 is TGTGCCTTAAGGACTAGCGAAGCGGAGACGCAGTATTTT. This translates into CALRTSEAETQYF.

This clone was seen a handful of times. The V and J genes are TRBV7-2 and TRBJ1-2, with 7 bases that match TRBD1. The junction had 3 bases not matched to a gene; V was cut back by 3 bases and J by 2 bases. Germline CDR1 and CDR2: SGHTA and FQGNSA. The CDR3 runs to 14 residues. The CDR3 loop reads CASSFLGQNYGYTF. The CDR3, as DNA: TGTGCCAGCAGCTTTCTGGGACAGAACTATGGCTACACCTTC.

V and J are TRBV9 and TRBJ2-3; 12 bases align to TRBD2. This CDR3 is 16 amino acids long. With V trimmed by 4 bases and J by 1 base, 4 bases remained unmatched. Germline-derived CDR1 and CDR2 are SGDLS and YYNGEE. This CDR3 is CASSPRLAGGTDTQYF. DNA for the CDR3: TGTGCCAGCAGCCCGCGACTAGCGGGAGGCACAGATACGCAGTATTTT.

The chain joins TRBV7-6 to TRBJ2-7; D is perhaps TRBD1 (5 bases). The CDR3 has 15 residues. The germline gives CDR1 SGHVS, CDR2 FNYEAQ. Trimming stripped 4 bases from V and 5 bases from J, with 18 bases between. CDR3: CASSSFQGQSNEQYF. The DNA for the CDR3 is TGTGCCAGCAGCTCTTTCCAAGGACAATCTAACGAGCAGTACTTC.

As DNA, the CDR3 is TGTGCCAGCAGCCCGACAGGGGGAGGTGAAAAACTGTTTTTT. Amino acids: CASSPTGGGEKLFF. The gene calls are TRBV7-8 and TRBJ1-4; TRBD1 aligns across 9 bases. V was pared by 5 bases and J by 7 bases, with 5 bases of the junction left unmatched. CDR1 is SGHVS and CDR2 is FQNEAQ in the germline V gene. This CDR3 has 14 amino acids.

This clone was seen a single time. J is TRBJ2-3 and V is TRBV28, with 8 bases fitting TRBD2. Germline values: CDR1 MDHEN, CDR2 SYDVKM. This CDR3 is built from 17 residues. Trimming cost V 3 bases and J 2 bases; bases outside gene matches: 10. The CDR3 is CASSFGGAHLSTDTQYF. The CDR3 coding sequence is TGTGCCAGCAGTTTCGGGGGGGCACATCTTTCCACAGATACGCAGTATTTT.

J is TRBJ2-1 and V is TRBV5-1, with 10 bases lining up with TRBD2. Germline trimming cut 3 bases from V and 2 bases from J; bases unmatched to any gene: 2. The CDR3 is 15 residues long. Germline lookup yields CDR1 SGHRS and CDR2 YFSETQ. In DNA form, the CDR3 reads TGCGCCAGCAGCTGGGGACTAGCGCCCTACAATGAGCAGTTCTTC. It yields the protein CASSWGLAPYNEQFF. Looking up the rest from reference TRBV5-1 and TRBJ2-1 gives the full variable domain: KAGVTQTPRYLIKTRGQQVTLSCSPISGHRSVSWYQQTPGQGLQFLFEYFSETQRNKGNFPGRFSGRQFSNSRSEMNVSTLELGDSALYLCASSWGLAPYNEQFFGPGTRLTVL.

The rearrangement uses TRBV7-2 and TRBJ2-3; 11 bases map to TRBD2. The V gene's germline CDR1 is SGHTA and CDR2 FQGNSA. This CDR3 region has 15 residues. Trimming took 6 bases from V and 3 from J; bases not matched to a gene: 5. CDR3 loop: CASRVSGRVTDTQYF. DNA of the CDR3: TGTGCCAGCAGAGTTAGCGGGAGGGTAACAGATACGCAGTATTTT.

The rearrangement links TRBV18 to TRBJ1-2; TRBD1 agrees at 12 bases. Trimming took 3 bases from V and 1 from J; bases not matched to a gene: 9. The CDR3 consists of 18 residues. From germline, CDR1 is KGHSH and CDR2 LQKENI. The CDR3 bases are TGTGCCAGCTCACCGACCGGGACAGGGGGCGCGTTTAACTATGGCTACACCTTC. It specifies CASSPTGTGGAFNYGYTF. The full variable domain, rest sourced from reference TRBV18 and TRBJ1-2, is NAGVMQNPRHLVRRRGQEARLRCSPMKGHSHVYWYRQLPEEGLKFMVYLQKENIIDESGMPKERFSAEFPKEGPSILRIQQVVRGDSAAYFCASSPTGTGGAFNYGYTFGSGTRLTVV.

This clone was observed once. The CDR3 protein is CAISETGVAQHF. The DNA for the CDR3 is TGTGCCATCAGTGAGACCGGAGTAGCCCAGCATTTT. The chain uses TRBV10-3 and TRBJ1-5; D unclear. Germline values: CDR1 ENHRY, CDR2 SYGVKD. Trimming took off 2 bases at V and 11 bases at J, with 10 bases between the two ends. The CDR3 is 12 amino acids.

The chain uses TRBV7-2 and TRBJ1-5, with D perhaps TRBD1 (6 bases). CDR1 is SGHTA and CDR2 is FQGNSA in the germline V gene. The CDR3 is 15 residues long. Trimming pared 1 base from V and 3 bases from J, leaving 10 bases between. CDR3 sequence reads: CASSLDRAVNQPQHF. DNA of the CDR3: TGTGCCAGCAGCTTAGACAGGGCCGTCAATCAGCCCCAGCATTTT.